These 5 T cell receptor beta chains were all obtained from the same sample, sequenced in a study of response to subunit inactivated influenza vaccine. TCRdb used MiXCR to reprocess the RT-PCR reads, holding one entry per CDR3 protein. Here the sample spans 650,000 to 850,000 distinct CDR3 sequences, over 11% being singletons. Specimen: PBMCs from blood, collected roughly 15 days before vaccination. The source of these receptors is a man aged 45-65 years who received an inactivated influenza vaccine.

This clonotype was observed a few times. This chain's CDR3 is CASSLLEYTDTQYF. Here the CDR3 DNA reads TGTGCCAGCAGTCTCCTTGAGTACACAGATACGCAGTATTTT. The V gene is TRBV6-5, the J gene TRBJ2-3; no reliable D call. The V gene lost 5 bases and the J gene lost 2 bases, with 11 bases spanning the gap. Germline values: CDR1 MNHEY, CDR2 SVGAGI. The CDR3 consists of 14 residues.

A few counts support this clonotype. The rearrangement joins TRBV4-1 to TRBJ2-2; TRBD2 matches 13 bases. This CDR3 contains 18 residues. J gave up 3 bases and V 4 bases, and 8 bases lay outside the gene matches. Germline V gene sequence: CDR1 MGHRA, CDR2 YSYEKL. The CDR3 here is CASSRVLAGGPHTGELFF. As DNA, the CDR3 is TGCGCCAGCAGCCGCGTACTAGCGGGGGGGCCCCACACCGGGGAGCTGTTTTTT.

The V and J genes are TRBV20-1 and TRBJ2-3; D may be TRBD2 (6 bases). Germline loops: CDR1 DFQATT, CDR2 SNEGSKA (reference sequence). The CDR3 has 14 amino acids. V was cut by 2 bases and J by 0 bases, with 9 bases left in between. The CDR3 is CSARSGLSTDTQYF. DNA of the CDR3: TGCAGTGCTAGATCTGGACTAAGCACAGATACGCAGTATTTT.

In its sample, this clonotype was seen many times. The chain carries TRBV5-1 and TRBJ2-7; maybe TRBD2 (5 bases). V lost 0 bases, J lost 1 base, and 11 bases lay in between. The germline V gene encodes CDR1 SGHRS and CDR2 YFSETQ. The CDR3 has 15 amino acids. DNA for the CDR3: TGCGCCAGCAGCTTGGCCAGCAGCGGTTCCTACGAGCAGTACTTC. Amino acids: CASSLASSGSYEQYF.

The chain has TRBV6-2 or TRBV6-3 and TRBJ2-7; a weak D match, TRBD1 (5 bases). Trimming cost V 6 bases and J 0 bases, with 9 bases left between them. The CDR3 has 13 amino acids. Germline assignment: CDR1 MNHEY and CDR2 SVGEGT. DNA for the CDR3: TGTGCCAGCAGAAAAGACAGCTCCTACGAGCAGTACTTC. Protein: CASRKDSSYEQYF.